This TCR beta chain originates from a study of blood T cell repertoires in COVID-19. On the study more broadly: COVID-19 samples from acute and convalescent phases originated in the United States, Italy and Spain. In each case, the material was cDNA or gDNA derived from T cells, B-cell-depleted T cells, or PBMCs.

The germline V and J ends were trimmed by 7 bases and 2 bases, with 11 bases remaining between them. Germline V gene lookup returns CDR1 MDHEN and CDR2 SYDVKM. The CDR3 is made up of 13 amino acids. In the study's own analysis: By means of reference gene primer amplification, nucleated cell counts were estimated. Assay used: immunoSEQ multiplex PCR; TCRdb lists only in-frame clones, some missing. V, J and clone size were drawn from that table, and D and trimming were deduced from the DNA. The sample holds under 150,000 clones; 85% to 90% are singletons and the top ten take roughly 4.4%. This receptor was identified in a woman between 50 and 59 years old with acute or convalescent COVID-19. Sample: peripheral blood. The gene calls are TRBV28 and TRBJ1-1; TRBD1 might be the D (5 bases). As DNA, the CDR3 is TGTGCCAGCAAGCAGGGTGTCAACACTGAAGCTTTCTTT. Residues: CASKQGVNTEAFF. Supplemented by reference TRBV28 and TRBJ1-1, the full variable domain reads DVKVTQSSRYLVKRTGEKVFLECVQDMDHENMFWYRQDPGLGLRLIYFSYDVKMKEKGDIPEGYSVSREKKERFSLILESASTNQTSMYLCASKQGVNTEAFFGQGTRLTVV.